These 29 T cell receptor beta chains share one sample of origin, sequenced in a study of technical replicates of blood from four donors. TCRdb's copy holds only in-frame clones and misses some; the assay was immunoSEQ multiplex PCR. The table records 90,000 to 100,000 clones, 90% to 96% of them present only once. Sequenced material: T cells isolated from PBMCs. These receptors all come from a human donor in good health.

The J gene is TRBJ2-4, the V gene TRBV4-1, with 8 bases lining up with TRBD2. Losses at the gene ends were 2 bases for V and 0 bases for J; bases not matched to a gene: 6. Germline CDR1 MGHRA, CDR2 YSYEKL. This CDR3 has 17 residues. CDR3 DNA: TGCGCCAGCAGCCAACTACTAGCGGCTATAGCCAAAAACATTCAGTACTTC. It translates to CASSQLLAAIAKNIQYF.

The chain has TRBV5-6 and TRBJ2-5; 10 bases are shared with TRBD1. Germline V CDR1 and CDR2: SGHDT, YYEEEE. The CDR3 length is 14 residues. The V gene end was trimmed by 5 bases and the J gene end by 5 bases; junction bases not matched to a gene: 6. The DNA of the CDR3 is TGTGCCAGCAGGGATGACAGGGGGCAGGAGACCCAGTACTTC. The encoded protein is CASRDDRGQETQYF.

The chain is built from TRBV18 and TRBJ1-1; tentatively, D is TRBD1 (5 bases). CDR1 and CDR2 from the germline V gene are KGHSH and LQKENI. V lost 4 bases, J lost 3 bases, and 12 bases lay in between. The CDR3 is 14 residues long. The CDR3 loop is CASSHADTYTEAFF. In nucleotides, the CDR3 is TGTGCCAGCTCACACGCGGACACCTACACTGAAGCTTTCTTT.

This chain links TRBV6-5 with TRBJ2-7; D call uncertain. Germline V CDR1 and CDR2: MNHEY, SVGAGI. This CDR3 is built from 13 residues. Trimming stripped 4 bases from V and 3 bases from J, with 10 bases between. The CDR3 DNA is TGTGCCAGCAGTTCTTTGGGCTTCTACGAGCAGTACTTC. Amino acids: CASSSLGFYEQYF.

V and J are TRBV5-6 and TRBJ2-7, with D possibly matching TRBD2 (6 bases). The CDR3 loop spans 12 amino acids. V was trimmed by 0 bases and J by 9 bases, leaving 10 bases between them. Germline CDR1 reads SGHDT; CDR2 reads YYEEEE. The CDR3 coding sequence is TGTGCCAGCAGCTTGGACGCGGGGTGGCAGTACTTC. It is translated as CASSLDAGWQYF.

The chain carries TRBV14 and TRBJ2-7; D ambiguous. Germline CDR1 and CDR2: SGHDN and FVKESK. This CDR3 comprises 14 residues. V dropped 1 base and J dropped 0 bases, with 7 bases sitting between them. The CDR3 nucleotides are TGTGCCAGCAGCCAAGCCTACAGCTCCTACGAGCAGTACTTC. Amino acid sequence: CASSQAYSSYEQYF.

V gene TRBV11-1 combines with J gene TRBJ2-7; 9 bases map to TRBD1. Germline CDR1 is SGHAT and CDR2 is FQDESV (reference sequence). The J segment lost 5 bases and the V segment lost 3 bases, leaving 5 bases of the junction unmatched. The CDR3 is 14 amino acids. The CDR3 loop reads CASSFRDRDDEQYF. Here the CDR3 DNA reads TGTGCCAGCAGCTTCCGGGACAGGGACGACGAGCAGTACTTC.

J is TRBJ2-7 and V is TRBV7-6, with a weak D call TRBD2 (7 bases). Germline lookup yields CDR1 SGHVS and CDR2 FNYEAQ. The V and J ends lost 5 bases and 5 bases respectively, with 13 bases between them. CDR3 length: 13 residues. The CDR3: CASSSRGRDEQYF. CDR3 bases: TGTGCCAGCAGCAGTAGGGGGAGGGACGAGCAGTACTTC.

V gene TRBV19 combines with J gene TRBJ1-5, with D perhaps matching TRBD1 (6 bases). This CDR3 region has 17 residues. In germline, CDR1 is LNHDA, CDR2 SQIVND (reference sequence). Between the trimmed V and J ends, which lost 6 bases and 6 bases, there was a span of 24 bases. CDR3 coding DNA: TGTGCCAGTAGCATCATAATGCCCCACAGGGTCCTTCAGCCCCAGCATTTT. Protein sequence: CASSIIMPHRVLQPQHF.

This clone was seen only a few times. V usage is TRBV9 and J usage is TRBJ1-5, with 9 bases aligning to TRBD1. In germline, CDR1 is SGDLS, CDR2 YYNGEE. CDR3 length: 14 residues. V shed 3 bases and J 4 bases; nucleotides not matched to a gene: 2. The CDR3 loop reads CASSGGTGNQPQHF. DNA for the CDR3: TGTGCCAGCAGCGGCGGGACAGGGAATCAGCCCCAGCATTTT.

The chain uses TRBV16 and TRBJ2-7; 8 nucleotides match TRBD2. This CDR3 has 16 residues. V was pared by 0 bases and J by 2 bases, with 6 bases of the junction left unmatched. The germline CDR1 and CDR2 sequences are KGHSY and FQNENV. Here the CDR3 DNA reads TGTGCCAGCAGCCAATCCCTTCTAGCGGGTACCTACGAGCAGTACTTC. Translation: CASSQSLLAGTYEQYF.

The V and J genes are TRBV25-1 and TRBJ2-1; TRBD1 might be the D (6 bases). V was pared by 3 bases and J by 0 bases, with 18 bases between. Germline V gives CDR1 MGHDK, CDR2 SYGVNS. The CDR3 is 18 amino acids. CDR3: CASSEVPGAGSSYNEQFF. CDR3 nucleotide sequence: TGTGCCAGCAGTGAGGTCCCAGGGGCGGGCTCCTCCTACAATGAGCAGTTCTTC. Supplemented by reference TRBV25-1 and TRBJ2-1, the full variable domain reads EADIYQTPRYLVIGTGKKITLECSQTMGHDKMYWYQQDPGMELHLIHYSYGVNSTEKGDLSSESTVSRIRTEHFPLTLESARPSHTSQYLCASSEVPGAGSSYNEQFFGPGTRLTVL.

The chain has TRBV5-4 and TRBJ2-7; 7 bases match TRBD2. CDR1 SGHNT and CDR2 YYREEE come from the germline V gene (reference sequence). The J segment lost 2 bases and the V segment lost 4 bases, leaving 15 bases of the junction unmatched. The CDR3 sequence is 17 residues long. The DNA for the CDR3 is TGTGCCAGCAGCGACCGGGACTACCCTACCCCTACCTACGAGCAGTACTTC. This codes for CASSDRDYPTPTYEQYF.

This rearrangement joins TRBV10-3 to TRBJ2-3; possibly TRBD1 for D (6 bases). Germline CDR1 is ENHRY and CDR2 is SYGVKD. The CDR3 sequence is 13 residues long. The V end was cut by 3 bases, the J end by 4 bases, with 8 bases between. As DNA, the CDR3 is TGTGCCATCAGTGACCAGGGGTCAGATACGCAGTATTTT. Amino acids: CAISDQGSDTQYF.

The chain couples TRBV11-3 to TRBJ2-2; D ambiguous. Germline CDR1 and CDR2: SGHNT and YENEEA. CDR3 length: 10 amino acids. V lost 10 bases, J lost 13 bases, and 13 bases lay in between. The CDR3 coding sequence is TGTGCCACCAGTTACGGTGGGCTGTTTTTT. This codes for CATSYGGLFF.

The V call is TRBV21-1, the J call TRBJ2-3; TRBD2, as called in the table, went unchecked against the DNA. TRBV21-1 has pseudogene status. The CDR3 contains 17 residues. CDR3 nucleotide sequence: TGTGCCAGCACCGCTGGACTAGCGGGAGCTGAATCAGATACGCAGTATTTT. Protein: CASTAGLAGAESDTQYF.

The chain joins TRBV5-8 to TRBJ1-3; weak D call: TRBD1 (5 bases). With 0 bases removed from V and 4 bases from J, the gap between germline ends came to 14 bases. Germline-derived CDR1 and CDR2 are SGHTS and YDEGEE. This CDR3 has 16 amino acids. The CDR3 loop is CASSLAEVYRGNTIYF. CDR3 nucleotide sequence: TGTGCCAGCAGCTTGGCCGAGGTTTACAGGGGAAACACCATATATTTT.

The chain is built from TRBV7-9 and TRBJ1-5; possibly TRBD1 for D (5 bases). CDR3 length equals 16 residues. With 2 bases removed from V and 6 bases from J, the gap between germline ends came to 17 bases. Germline V gene lookup returns CDR1 SEHNR and CDR2 FQNEAQ (reference sequence). The CDR3 region has the DNA TGTGCCAGCAGCTTAAGTTTCGGGGGACGGGTTCAGCCCCAGCATTTT. Translation gives CASSLSFGGRVQPQHF.

CDR3 loop: CASSYFGSDTIYF. Here the CDR3 DNA reads TGTGCCAGCAGTTACTTCGGGTCGGACACCATATATTTT. The chain links TRBV6-5 to TRBJ1-3; D gene uncertain. The CDR3 length is 13 residues. V gave up 1 base and J gave up 8 bases, with 9 bases separating them. CDR1 is MNHEY and CDR2 is SVGAGI in the germline V gene.

The rearrangement uses TRBV4-2 and TRBJ1-5; D perhaps matches TRBD1 (5 bases). Germline CDR1 and CDR2: LGHNA and YNFKEQ. Trimming shortened V by 1 base and J by 6 bases, and 10 bases separated the two germline ends. CDR3 size: 14 residues. CDR3 coding DNA: TGTGCCAGCAGCCAAGTGGTTCAGGGTCAGCCCCAGCATTTT. It encodes CASSQVVQGQPQHF.

The CDR3 sequence: CASSPFEAASRTQYF. The CDR3 DNA reads TGTGCCAGCTCACCATTCGAGGCAGCTTCTAGGACCCAGTACTTC. The chain uses TRBV18 and TRBJ2-5; D unresolved. The CDR3 covers 15 residues. V was cut by 2 bases and J by 7 bases, with 17 bases left in between. Germline V gives CDR1 KGHSH, CDR2 LQKENI. Drawing the rest from reference TRBV18 and TRBJ2-5, the complete variable domain is NAGVMQNPRHLVRRRGQEARLRCSPMKGHSHVYWYRQLPEEGLKFMVYLQKENIIDESGMPKERFSAEFPKEGPSILRIQQVVRGDSAAYFCASSPFEAASRTQYFGPGTRLLVL.

This rearrangement joins TRBV19 to TRBJ1-5; D is undetermined. Germline CDR1 reads LNHDA; CDR2 reads SQIVND (reference sequence). This CDR3 spans 13 amino acids. V lost 7 bases and J lost 0, with 7 bases in between. CDR3 nucleotides: TGTGCCAGTACAGAATATAGCAATCAGCCCCAGCATTTT. Protein: CASTEYSNQPQHF.

This sequence joins TRBV30 and TRBJ2-1, with 11 bases that match TRBD2. Germline V gene data show CDR1 as GTSNPN and CDR2 as SVGIG (reference sequence). There are 13 residues in the CDR3. The V segment lost 3 bases and the J segment 9 bases; nucleotides outside the gene matches: 4. CDR3 region: CAWRLAGVAEQFF. The DNA of the CDR3 is TGTGCCTGGAGACTAGCGGGAGTAGCTGAGCAGTTCTTC.

This chain uses TRBV11-2 with TRBJ1-1; D gene unclear. The V gene lost 2 bases and the J gene lost 6 bases, with 13 bases spanning the gap. Germline CDR1 and CDR2: SGHAT and FQNNGV. This CDR3 contains 14 residues. CDR3 region: CASSLMGPSPEAFF. The CDR3 nucleotides are TGTGCCAGCAGCTTAATGGGCCCGTCTCCTGAAGCTTTCTTT.

This clone was counted once. The V and J genes are TRBV7-9 and TRBJ1-2; D may be TRBD1 (5 bases). The CDR3 has 14 residues. V was trimmed by 6 bases and J by 3 bases, leaving 14 bases between them. Germline lookup yields CDR1 SEHNR and CDR2 FQNEAQ (reference sequence). In nucleotides, the CDR3 is TGTGCCAGCAGATACATCCGGGGGGACTATGGCTACACCTTC. Residues: CASRYIRGDYGYTF.

This clone was counted once. This CDR3 reads CASSPLLGRGDYEQYF. The CDR3 nucleotides are TGTGCCAGCTCACCACTACTCGGCAGGGGGGACTACGAGCAGTACTTC. The rearrangement uses TRBV18 and TRBJ2-7; weak D call: TRBD1 (7 bases). V gave up 1 base and J gave up 3 bases, with 16 bases separating them. Germline V gives CDR1 KGHSH, CDR2 LQKENI. The CDR3 runs to 16 residues.

The V call is TRBV28, the J call TRBJ2-3; 12 bases line up with TRBD2. The germline gives CDR1 MDHEN, CDR2 SYDVKM. This CDR3 has 15 amino acids. V gave up 4 bases and J gave up 5 bases; unmatched junction bases: 4. The CDR3 loop is CASSSLAGGEDTQYF. CDR3 coding DNA: TGTGCCAGCAGTTCTCTAGCGGGAGGGGAAGATACGCAGTATTTT.

The rearrangement uses TRBV28 and TRBJ2-1; TRBD1 aligns across 12 bases. CDR3 length equals 16 residues. The trim removed 4 bases at V and 5 bases at J, leaving 6 bases unmatched. CDR1 MDHEN and CDR2 SYDVKM come from the germline V gene. The CDR3 coding sequence is TGTGCCAGCAGTTACCCGGGACAGGGGGCTAACAATGAGCAGTTCTTC. Translated, it gives CASSYPGQGANNEQFF.

The table lists this clone with a count of one. The chain has TRBV10-3 and TRBJ1-4; D remains ambiguous. V lost 3 bases and J 7 bases, leaving 12 bases between the germline ends. Germline V gives CDR1 ENHRY, CDR2 SYGVKD. The CDR3 covers 14 residues. This chain's CDR3 is CAISDGGGGEKLFF. The CDR3, as DNA: TGTGCCATCAGTGACGGAGGTGGTGGTGAAAAACTGTTTTTT.